This TCR beta chain was found in a study of OX40 agonist ivuxolimab in advanced cancers. Peripheral blood came from all dose cohorts at three timepoints. There are 15 residues in the CDR3. Between the trimmed V and J ends, which lost 3 bases and 0 bases, there was a span of 11 bases. Germline V gene data show CDR1 as LNHDA and CDR2 as SQIVND (reference sequence). Assay used: immunoSEQ multiplex PCR; TCRdb lists only in-frame clones, some missing. The table lists tens of thousands of clones, 86% of them singletons, with 0.35% to 0.45% in the top ten. The sequence derives from an adult with an advanced solid tumor such as melanoma, head and neck, liver or kidney cancer. V usage is TRBV19 and J usage is TRBJ1-1; TRBD1 is a possible D gene (5 bases). Sequencing used CD4+ or CD8+ T cells sorted from blood, obtained in a trial of the OX40 agonist ivuxolimab. CDR3 sequence reads: CASSMGVPMNTEAFF. CDR3 nucleotide sequence: TGTGCCAGTAGTATGGGGGTACCCATGAACACTGAAGCTTTCTTT.